This TCR beta chain was observed in a study of PD-L1 blockade in urothelial cancer. Study information: Prior chemotherapy in patients spanned 0 to 3 regimens. Per blood sample, T cells had a median of around 140,000.

The repertoire was sequenced with immunoSEQ multiplex PCR; TCRdb's copy has only in-frame clones and lacks some. The sample lists 50,000 or so clones, around 72% occurring once. Regarding time point: pretreatment peripheral blood. Points on this clone: The antigen remains undetermined.

Germline V CDR1 and CDR2: SGDLS, YYNGEE. The CDR3 length is 17 residues. The V end was cut by 4 bases, the J end by 0 bases, with 17 bases between. Regarding the study as a whole: Durable-benefit patients had greater expansion of tumor-associated blood clones at 3 weeks.

The source was PBMCs, collected around atezolizumab (anti-PD-L1) treatment. V is TRBV9 and J is TRBJ1-3; a possible D gene is TRBD1 (6 bases). This clonotype was sampled from a man aged 65-85 years with urothelial cancer. CDR3 bases: TGTGCCAGCAGCTTCGGATGGACAGCGGACTCTGGAAACACCATATATTTT. As protein: CASSFGWTADSGNTIYF.